Presented here are 25 T cell receptor beta chains from one specimen sequenced in a study of T cell changes during pregnancy in multiple sclerosis (dated by TCRdb to the late 2010s). The protocol used for the library was the immunoSEQ multiplex PCR assay. TCRdb carries this immuneACCESS record with in-frame sequences only. Its versions omit some clonotypes, under half of them owing to an unresolved V gene in the studies checked, with the rest unexplained. The sample has about 42,000 clones on record, around nine tenths of them singletons. 0.9% of the sample lies in the top ten. The specimen was CD4+ T cells from peripheral blood mononuclear cells, collected after pregnancy. These receptors were obtained from a female donor with multiple sclerosis, enrolled in a pregnancy study.

The CDR3 DNA reads as TGTGCCAGCAGTCCCCCCCTGCCTGGGACAGGGGAAAAACTGTTTTTT. Protein: CASSPPLPGTGEKLFF. V and J are TRBV25-1 and TRBJ1-4, with 9 positions matching TRBD1. V was pared by 5 bases and J by 8 bases, with 12 bases of the junction left unmatched. This CDR3 comprises 16 residues. The germline V gene encodes CDR1 MGHDK and CDR2 SYGVNS. The variable domain in full, completed from reference TRBV25-1 and TRBJ1-4, reads EADIYQTPRYLVIGTGKKITLECSQTMGHDKMYWYQQDPGMELHLIHYSYGVNSTEKGDLSSESTVSRIRTEHFPLTLESARPSHTSQYLCASSPPLPGTGEKLFFGSGTQLSVL.

The V and J genes are TRBV15 and TRBJ1-1; a weak D match, TRBD1 (6 bases). This CDR3 has 15 residues. Trimming removed 5 bases from V and 1 base from J, with 14 bases in between. Per germline, CDR1 LNHNV and CDR2 YYDKDF (reference sequence). The CDR3 DNA reads TGTGCCACCAGCCGCTGGACAGCGACGAACACTGAAGCTTTCTTT. It translates to CATSRWTATNTEAFF. Based on the CDR3 plus reference TRBV15 and TRBJ1-1, the full variable domain is DAMVIQNPRYQVTQFGKPVTLSCSQTLNHNVMYWYQQKSSQAPKLLFHYYDKDFNNEADTPDNFQSRRPNTSFCFLDIRSPGLGDTAMYLCATSRWTATNTEAFFGQGTRLTVV.

The count of this clone is one. This chain links TRBV29-1 with TRBJ2-3, with 8 bases that match TRBD1. The CDR3 is 14 amino acids. CDR1 SQVTM and CDR2 ANQGSEA come from the germline V gene. J lost 3 bases, V lost 1 base, and 3 bases had no gene match. Here the CDR3 reads CSVEGTGGTDTQYF. For the CDR3, the DNA is TGCAGCGTTGAAGGCACAGGGGGGACAGATACGCAGTATTTT.

V and J are TRBV10-3 and TRBJ2-5; a weak D match, TRBD2 (6 bases). The CDR3 loop spans 15 amino acids. The V gene's germline CDR1 is ENHRY and CDR2 SYGVKD. V lost 3 bases and J lost 5, with 16 bases in between. Here the CDR3 reads CAISDSGRQRETQYF. The CDR3 DNA reads TGTGCCATCAGTGATTCGGGGAGGCAACGGGAGACCCAGTACTTC.

This clone came up once. V and J are TRBV4-3 and TRBJ2-6; 9 bases line up with TRBD1. Germline CDR1 is LGHNA and CDR2 is YSLEER. The CDR3 totals 21 residues. The ends lost 2 bases at V and 4 bases at J; junction bases unmatched: 18. CDR3 in DNA: TGCGCCAGCAGCCAACTAGGGGGACAGGGAGGTTGGTTGGGGGGGGCCAACGTCCTGACTTTC. Amino acid sequence: CASSQLGGQGGWLGGANVLTF.

CDR3 in DNA: TGTGCCAGCAGTTCCCCCAGGGCGCTGCAGAACAATGAGCAGTTCTTC. The encoded protein is CASSSPRALQNNEQFF. The chain employs TRBV6-5 and TRBJ2-1; D might be TRBD1 (5 bases). Per germline, CDR1 MNHEY and CDR2 SVGAGI. Trimming removed 4 bases from V and 5 bases from J, with 18 bases in between. The CDR3 has 16 amino acids.

The chain joins TRBV6-1 to TRBJ2-6; the D is unclear. Germline CDR1 MNHNS, CDR2 SASEGT. The ends were cut back, 5 bases at V and 2 bases at J, with 7 bases in the middle. There are 14 residues in the CDR3. DNA for the CDR3: TGTGCCAGCAGTCATCCGGCTGGGGCCAACGTCCTGACTTTC. Its protein is CASSHPAGANVLTF.

The chain carries TRBV10-3 and TRBJ2-1; the match to TRBD1 covers 9 bases. Trimming removed 9 bases from V and 5 bases from J; junction bases left unmatched: 8. The CDR3 covers 14 residues. From germline, CDR1 is ENHRY and CDR2 SYGVKD. The CDR3, as DNA: TGTGCCATATCGACAGGGGGGGTCCACAATGAGCAGTTCTTC. Protein sequence: CAISTGGVHNEQFF.

The chain employs TRBV29-1 and TRBJ2-3; weak D call: TRBD2 (5 bases). The CDR3 has 12 residues. Germline assignment: CDR1 SQVTM and CDR2 ANQGSEA. The CDR3 DNA reads TGCTCGGCGGGCGCCTCGGGGAATACGCAGTATTTT. It codes for CSAGASGNTQYF.

The chain combines TRBV7-2 with TRBJ2-5, with a weak D call TRBD1 (5 bases). This CDR3 comprises 16 residues. Deletions cut 2 bases from V and 0 bases from J, with 13 bases between. Germline CDR1 and CDR2: SGHTA and FQGNSA. CDR3: CASSLNRPAYQETQYF. The CDR3 coding sequence is TGTGCCAGCAGCTTAAACAGGCCCGCGTACCAAGAGACCCAGTACTTC.

The chain carries TRBV27 and TRBJ2-1; possible D gene TRBD1, 6 bases. From germline, CDR1 is MNHEY and CDR2 SMNVEV (reference sequence). The germline V and J ends were trimmed by 2 bases and 7 bases, with 15 bases remaining between them. The CDR3 runs to 15 residues. The CDR3 DNA sequence: TGTGCCAGCAGTTTAAGGGCAGGGGTGGGGAATGAGCAGTTCTTC. Translating gives CASSLRAGVGNEQFF.

Here the CDR3 reads CASSPPGTAGTDTQYF. The CDR3 coding sequence is TGTGCCAGCTCACCACCCGGGACAGCTGGCACAGATACGCAGTATTTT. V is TRBV18 and J is TRBJ2-3; 7 positions agree with TRBD1. CDR3 length equals 16 residues. CDR1 and CDR2 from the germline V gene are KGHSH and LQKENI. V trimming: 0 bases; J trimming: 1 base; junction bases outside the gene matches: 4. Variable domain in full (rest from reference TRBV18 and TRBJ2-3): NAGVMQNPRHLVRRRGQEARLRCSPMKGHSHVYWYRQLPEEGLKFMVYLQKENIIDESGMPKERFSAEFPKEGPSILRIQQVVRGDSAAYFCASSPPGTAGTDTQYFGPGTRLTVL.

J is TRBJ2-3 and V is TRBV19, with a tentative D call TRBD2 (6 bases). The ends were cut back, 9 bases at V and 2 bases at J, with 12 bases in the middle. There are 13 residues in the CDR3. CDR1 is LNHDA and CDR2 is SQIVND in the germline V gene (reference sequence). CDR3 sequence reads: CASRGTNTDTQYF. The CDR3 nucleotides read TGTGCCAGCCGGGGGACCAACACAGATACGCAGTATTTT.

The V gene is TRBV7-6, the J gene TRBJ2-2; possibly TRBD1 for D (6 bases). Deletions cut 6 bases from V and 6 bases from J, with 11 bases between. The CDR3 runs to 13 residues. Germline CDR1 SGHVS, CDR2 FNYEAQ. CDR3 bases: TGTGCCAGCAGTGCAACAGGGTCCGGGGAGCTGTTTTTT. Translation: CASSATGSGELFF.

The gene calls are TRBV6-4 and TRBJ1-2; TRBD1 is a possible D gene (5 bases). The V end lost 2 bases, the J end lost 6 bases, and 7 bases lay between the germline ends. Germline V gene data show CDR1 as MRHNA and CDR2 as SNTAGT. There are 12 residues in the CDR3. The CDR3 DNA is TGTGCCAGCAGTGACAGGGGTCATGGCTACACCTTC. The encoded protein is CASSDRGHGYTF.

The CDR3 spells CASSYSSLTYNSPLHF. In DNA, the CDR3 is TGTGCCAGCAGTTACTCGAGTCTCACTTATAATTCACCCCTCCACTTT. The chain is built from TRBV6-5 and TRBJ1-6; D unresolved. CDR1 is MNHEY and CDR2 is SVGAGI in the germline V gene. Trimming took off 0 bases at V and 4 bases at J, with 10 bases between the two ends. This CDR3 contains 16 residues.

This chain connects TRBV18 to TRBJ1-4; 7 bases agree with TRBD1. Germline assignment: CDR1 KGHSH and CDR2 LQKENI. This CDR3 has 16 residues. Trimming at V came to 5 bases and at J to 8 bases, leaving 14 bases not matched to a gene. The CDR3 DNA reads TGTGCCAGCTCAGCTCCCCGCTCAAGGGGGCAAGAAAAACTGTTTTTT. Residues: CASSAPRSRGQEKLFF.

This chain's CDR3 is CASTLMGADTEAFF. The CDR3 DNA follows: TGTGCCAGTACCTTAATGGGGGCGGACACTGAAGCTTTCTTT. V and J are TRBV19 and TRBJ1-1; TRBD1 is a possible D gene (6 bases). The CDR3 spans 14 residues. Trimming removed 7 bases from V and 3 bases from J, with 15 bases in between. From germline, CDR1 is LNHDA and CDR2 SQIVND (reference sequence).

The V call is TRBV6-1, the J call TRBJ2-5; D perhaps matches TRBD2 (5 bases). Germline CDR1 is MNHNS and CDR2 is SASEGT. Trimming took 6 bases from V and 5 from J, leaving 16 bases between them. The CDR3 totals 14 residues. CDR3 residues: CASRARDFRETQYF. The CDR3 region has the DNA TGTGCCAGCAGGGCACGGGATTTTCGGGAGACCCAGTACTTC.

This clone has just one count. V is TRBV5-4 and J is TRBJ1-3; D may be TRBD1 (5 bases). The V end lost 4 bases, the J end lost 2 bases, and 10 bases lay between the germline ends. This CDR3 has 14 residues. Looked up from germline, CDR1 is SGHNT and CDR2 is YYREEE (reference sequence). CDR3 DNA sequence: TGTGCCAGCAGCCTAATAGGGGCTGGAAACACCATATATTTT. Protein sequence: CASSLIGAGNTIYF.

The chain employs TRBV5-1 and TRBJ1-1; the D is unclear. V was shortened by 1 base and J by 10 bases, with 26 bases between the two germline ends. There are 17 residues in the CDR3. Germline assignment: CDR1 SGHRS and CDR2 YFSETQ. This chain's CDR3 is CASSLNPPRRPEEGAFF. The CDR3 DNA follows: TGCGCCAGCAGCTTGAATCCTCCCCGGCGTCCGGAAGAGGGAGCTTTCTTT.

The chain recombines TRBV7-9 with TRBJ1-4; D may be TRBD1 (5 bases). The CDR3 loop spans 16 amino acids. V lost 7 bases, J lost 0 bases, and 15 bases lay in between. Germline V gene lookup returns CDR1 SEHNR and CDR2 FQNEAQ (reference sequence). CDR3 sequence (DNA): TGTGCCAGCAACAAGGGGCGCAGGGCAACTAATGAAAAACTGTTTTTT. Amino acids: CASNKGRRATNEKLFF.

This clone appeared a single time. The J gene is TRBJ1-1, the V gene TRBV18; 8 positions match TRBD1. Germline CDR1 reads KGHSH; CDR2 reads LQKENI. V shed 2 bases and J 5 bases; nucleotides not matched to a gene: 7. This CDR3 has 15 residues. This CDR3 is CASSPSKQGVTEAFF. Written as DNA, the CDR3 is TGTGCCAGCTCACCAAGTAAACAGGGGGTAACTGAAGCTTTCTTT.

This clone was detected once. The chain has TRBV23-1 and TRBJ1-1; no clear D. TRBV23-1 is sorted into the ORF group, with uncertain function. CDR3 length: 16 amino acids. V was shortened by 0 bases and J by 1 base, with 12 bases between the two germline ends. CDR3 DNA: TGCGCCAGCAGTCAATCGAGATGCCCGTGGAACACTGAAGCTTTCTTT. Translating it yields CASSQSRCPWNTEAFF.

The J gene is TRBJ2-3, the V gene TRBV20-1; no clear D. Germline V gene sequence: CDR1 DFQATT, CDR2 SNEGSKA (reference sequence). The CDR3 totals 11 residues. The V and J ends lost 6 bases and 6 bases respectively, with 10 bases between them. CDR3 residues: CSARLDDTQYF. The CDR3 nucleotides read TGCAGTGCCCGCCTAGATGATACGCAGTATTTT.